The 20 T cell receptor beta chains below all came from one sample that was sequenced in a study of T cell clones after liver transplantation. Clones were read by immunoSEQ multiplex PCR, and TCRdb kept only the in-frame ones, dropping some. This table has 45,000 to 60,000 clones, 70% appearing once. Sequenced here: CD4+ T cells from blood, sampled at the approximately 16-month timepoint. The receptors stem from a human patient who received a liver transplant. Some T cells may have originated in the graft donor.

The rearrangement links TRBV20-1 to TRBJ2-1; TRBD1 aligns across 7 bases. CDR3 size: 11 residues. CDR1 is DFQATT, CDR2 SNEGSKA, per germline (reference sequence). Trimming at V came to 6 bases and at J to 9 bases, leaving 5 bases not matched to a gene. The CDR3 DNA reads TGCAGTGCCCACAGGGGCGGTGAGCAGTTCTTC. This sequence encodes CSAHRGGEQFF.

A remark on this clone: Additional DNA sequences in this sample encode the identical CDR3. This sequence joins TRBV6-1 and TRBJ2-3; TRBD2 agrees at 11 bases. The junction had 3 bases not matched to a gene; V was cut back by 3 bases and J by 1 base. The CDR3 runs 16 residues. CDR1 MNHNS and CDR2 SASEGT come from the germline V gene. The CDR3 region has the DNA TGTGCCAGCAGTGAGGGTAGCGGGGGGGGCACAGATACGCAGTATTTT. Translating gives CASSEGSGGGTDTQYF.

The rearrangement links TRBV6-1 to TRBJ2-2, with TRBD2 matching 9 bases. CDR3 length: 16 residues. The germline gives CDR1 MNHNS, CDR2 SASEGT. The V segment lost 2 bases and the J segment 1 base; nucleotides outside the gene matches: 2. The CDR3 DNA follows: TGTGCCAGCAGTGAATTTAGCGGGGGGAACACCGGGGAGCTGTTTTTT. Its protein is CASSEFSGGNTGELFF.

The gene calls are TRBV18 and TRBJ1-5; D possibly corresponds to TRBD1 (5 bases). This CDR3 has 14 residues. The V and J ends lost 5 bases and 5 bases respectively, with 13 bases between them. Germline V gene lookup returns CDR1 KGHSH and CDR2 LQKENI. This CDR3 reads CASSFSGSDQPQHF. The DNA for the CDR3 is TGTGCCAGCTCATTTTCAGGGAGCGATCAGCCCCAGCATTTT.

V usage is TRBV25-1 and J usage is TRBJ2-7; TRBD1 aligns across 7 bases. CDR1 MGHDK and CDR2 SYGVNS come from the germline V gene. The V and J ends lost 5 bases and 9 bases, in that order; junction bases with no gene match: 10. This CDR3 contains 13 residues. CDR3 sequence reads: CASSKGGDRAQYF. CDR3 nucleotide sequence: TGTGCCAGCAGTAAGGGTGGAGACAGGGCGCAGTACTTC.

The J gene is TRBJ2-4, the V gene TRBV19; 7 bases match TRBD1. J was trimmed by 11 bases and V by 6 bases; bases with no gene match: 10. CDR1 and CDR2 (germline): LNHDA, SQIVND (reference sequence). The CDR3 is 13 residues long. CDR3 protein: CASSGQDVILQYF. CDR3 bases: TGTGCCAGTAGCGGACAGGATGTCATCCTTCAGTACTTC.

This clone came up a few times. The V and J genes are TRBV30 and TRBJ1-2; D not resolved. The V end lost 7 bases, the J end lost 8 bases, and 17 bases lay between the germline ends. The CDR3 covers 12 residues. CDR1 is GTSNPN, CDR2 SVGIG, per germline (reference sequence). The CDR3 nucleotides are TGTGCCTCGAGATGGGGAGCGTGGGGCTACACCTTC. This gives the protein CASRWGAWGYTF. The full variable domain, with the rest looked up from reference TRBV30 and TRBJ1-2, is SQTIHQWPATLVQPVGSPLSLECTVEGTSNPNLYWYRQAAGRGLQLLFYSVGIGQISSEVPQNLSASRPQDRQFILSSKKLLLSDSGFYLCASRWGAWGYTFGSGTRLTVV.

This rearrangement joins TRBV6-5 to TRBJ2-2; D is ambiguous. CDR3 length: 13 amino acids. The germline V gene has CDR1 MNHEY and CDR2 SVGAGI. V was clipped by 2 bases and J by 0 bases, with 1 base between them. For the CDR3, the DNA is TGTGCCAGCAGTTACACGAACACCGGGGAGCTGTTTTTT. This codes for CASSYTNTGELFF.

The CDR3, as DNA: TGCGCCAGCAGCATGGGACAGGGGACCGGCACTGAAGCTTTCTTT. Residues: CASSMGQGTGTEAFF. The rearrangement links TRBV5-1 to TRBJ1-1; 10 bases align to TRBD1. The V gene end was trimmed by 4 bases and the J gene end by 4 bases; junction bases not matched to a gene: 7. This CDR3 is 15 amino acids long. CDR1 and CDR2 (germline): SGHRS, YFSETQ.

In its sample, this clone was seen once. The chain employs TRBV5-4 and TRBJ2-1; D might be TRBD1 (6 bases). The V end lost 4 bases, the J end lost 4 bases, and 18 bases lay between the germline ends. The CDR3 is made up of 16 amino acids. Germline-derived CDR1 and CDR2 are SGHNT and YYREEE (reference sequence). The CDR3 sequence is CASSPRTEKGYNEQFF. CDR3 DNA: TGTGCCAGCAGCCCTCGGACAGAGAAGGGGTACAATGAGCAGTTCTTC.

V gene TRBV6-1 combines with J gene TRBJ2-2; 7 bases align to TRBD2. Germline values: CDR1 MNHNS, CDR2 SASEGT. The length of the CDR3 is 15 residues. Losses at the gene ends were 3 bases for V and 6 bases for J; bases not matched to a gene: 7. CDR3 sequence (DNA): TGTGCCAGCAGTGAGGGCCTAGCGGTGGCCGGGGAGCTGTTTTTT. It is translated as CASSEGLAVAGELFF.

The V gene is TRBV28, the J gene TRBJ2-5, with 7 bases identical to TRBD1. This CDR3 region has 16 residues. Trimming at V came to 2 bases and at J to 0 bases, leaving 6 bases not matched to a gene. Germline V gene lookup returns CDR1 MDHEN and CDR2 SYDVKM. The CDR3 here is CASSLQAGGYQETQYF. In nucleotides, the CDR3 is TGTGCCAGCAGTTTACAGGCAGGGGGTTACCAAGAGACCCAGTACTTC.

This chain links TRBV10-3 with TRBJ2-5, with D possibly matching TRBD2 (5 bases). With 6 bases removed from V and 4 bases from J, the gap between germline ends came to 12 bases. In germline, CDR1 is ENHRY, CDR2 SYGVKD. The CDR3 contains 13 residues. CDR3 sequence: CAISLVEGETQYF. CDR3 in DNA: TGTGCCATCAGCCTGGTTGAGGGAGAGACCCAGTACTTC.

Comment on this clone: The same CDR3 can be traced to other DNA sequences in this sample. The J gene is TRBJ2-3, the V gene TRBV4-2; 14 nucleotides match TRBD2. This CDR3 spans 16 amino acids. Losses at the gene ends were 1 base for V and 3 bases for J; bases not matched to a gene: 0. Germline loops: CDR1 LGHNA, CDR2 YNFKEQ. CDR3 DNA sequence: TGTGCCAGCAGCCAAGGGACTAGCGGGGGGACAGATACGCAGTATTTT. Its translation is CASSQGTSGGTDTQYF.

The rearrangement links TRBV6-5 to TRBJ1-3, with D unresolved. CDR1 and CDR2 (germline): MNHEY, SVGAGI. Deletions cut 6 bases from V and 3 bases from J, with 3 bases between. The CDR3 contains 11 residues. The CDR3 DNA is TGTGCCAGCAGACTTGGAAACACCATATATTTT. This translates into CASRLGNTIYF.

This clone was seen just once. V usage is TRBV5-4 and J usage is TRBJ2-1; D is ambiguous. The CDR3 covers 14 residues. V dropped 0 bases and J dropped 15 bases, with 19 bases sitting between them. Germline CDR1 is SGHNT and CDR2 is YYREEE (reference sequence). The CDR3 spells CASSLGSKQTLGFF. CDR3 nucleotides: TGTGCCAGCAGCTTGGGATCGAAGCAAACCCTTGGGTTCTTC. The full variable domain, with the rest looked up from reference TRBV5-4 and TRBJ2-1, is ETGVTQSPTHLIKTRGQQVTLRCSSQSGHNTVSWYQQALGQGPQFIFQYYREEENGRGNFPPRFSGLQFPNYSSELNVNALELDDSALYLCASSLGSKQTLGFFGPGTRLTVL.

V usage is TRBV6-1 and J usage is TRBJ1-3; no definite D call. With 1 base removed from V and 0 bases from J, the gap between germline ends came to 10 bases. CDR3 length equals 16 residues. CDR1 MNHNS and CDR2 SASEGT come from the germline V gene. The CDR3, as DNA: TGTGCCAGCAGTGAAGAAGCAGGAAGCTCTGGAAACACCATATATTTT. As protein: CASSEEAGSSGNTIYF.

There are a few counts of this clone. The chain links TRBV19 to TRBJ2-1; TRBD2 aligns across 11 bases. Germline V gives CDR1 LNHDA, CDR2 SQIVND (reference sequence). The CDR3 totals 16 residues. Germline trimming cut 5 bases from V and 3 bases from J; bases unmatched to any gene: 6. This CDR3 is CASSPLLAGGYNEQFF. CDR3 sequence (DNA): TGTGCCAGTAGTCCCCTCCTAGCGGGAGGCTACAATGAGCAGTTCTTC.

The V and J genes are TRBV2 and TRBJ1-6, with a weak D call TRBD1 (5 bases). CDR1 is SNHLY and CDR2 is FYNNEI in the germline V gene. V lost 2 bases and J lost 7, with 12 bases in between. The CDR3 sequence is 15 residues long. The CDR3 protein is CASSELGPPNSPLHF. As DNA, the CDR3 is TGTGCCAGCAGTGAATTGGGGCCCCCAAATTCACCCCTCCACTTT.

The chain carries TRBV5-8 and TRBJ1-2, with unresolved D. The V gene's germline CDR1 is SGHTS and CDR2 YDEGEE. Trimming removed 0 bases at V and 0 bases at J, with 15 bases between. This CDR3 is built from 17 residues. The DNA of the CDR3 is TGTGCCAGCAGCTTGGCAAGCGCGGCATGGGCTAACTATGGCTACACCTTC. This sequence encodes CASSLASAAWANYGYTF.